Described below is a single T cell receptor (beta chain) sequence and its context. The sample originates from a study of blood T cell repertoires in COVID-19. Overall study: The origin of the acute and convalescent COVID-19 samples was the United States, Italy and Spain.

The CDR3 loop spans 14 amino acids. Germline loops: CDR1 LNHDA, CDR2 SQIVND (reference sequence). J was trimmed by 5 bases and V by 7 bases; bases with no gene match: 8. Participants were aged about 18 to 95 years, lived in under 30 US areas, and enrolled virtually. Cohorts were assigned according to the clinical history that participants reported. In the source study's methods: For nucleated cells, counts were estimated from reference gene primer amplification. TCRdb's copy holds only in-frame clones and misses some; the assay was immunoSEQ multiplex PCR. D and trimming come from the DNA, and the V and J calls and clone size come from that table. The top ten hold around 3.9% of the sample, which has approximately 250,000 clones, around 84% seen once.

This TCR was sampled from a man aged 30-40 years with acute COVID-19. Specimen: PBMCs or T cells enriched from blood (not recorded which). The chain carries TRBV19 and TRBJ1-1; 9 positions agree with TRBD1. DNA of the CDR3: TGTGCCAGTACCCCACAGGGGGCGGGTACTGAAGCTTTCTTT. Translated: CASTPQGAGTEAFF.